This T cell receptor beta chain was recovered during a study of T cells after yellow fever vaccination. In this sample, this clonotype turned up a few times. As yet, its antigen is unknown. The TCR cDNA carried a universal primer site and UMIs from 5'RACE template switching. TCRdb used MiXCR to reprocess the 5' RACE reads, holding one entry per CDR3 protein. Here the sample spans 350,000 or so distinct CDR3 sequences, roughly 7.5% being singletons. This CDR3 is built from 13 residues. Per the germline V gene, CDR1 is MNHEY and CDR2 is SMNVEV (reference sequence). V gave up 4 bases and J gave up 5 bases, with 10 bases separating them. Whole-study findings and limits: FACS-sorted repertoires could harbor abundant contaminating bulk-population clonotypes.

The gene calls are TRBV27 and TRBJ2-3; D might be TRBD1 or TRBD2, each matching 5 bases. The sequencing here drew on PBMCs, taken 45 days after the first yellow fever vaccination. The sequence came from a man aged 18 to 30 who received the YFV17D yellow fever vaccine. The CDR3 nucleotides read TGTGCCAGCAGTTCCGGGACCGTAGATACGCAGTATTTT. It codes for CASSSGTVDTQYF.